The T cell receptor beta chain described here comes from a study of T cells in Graves' hyperthyroidism and ophthalmopathy. Study-level information: Prior to any treatment, at the point of initial diagnosis, peripheral blood was collected. Points from the study as a whole: Ophthalmopathy prediction by the model preceded onset by a median approximately 6.9 months. Blood also held most thyroid clonotypes expanded beyond 0.001.

Germline V gives CDR1 DFQATT, CDR2 SNEGSKA (reference sequence). This CDR3 contains 13 residues. This clonotype showed up just a few times. Its antigen is not identified. TCR beta CDR3 regions were amplified from RNA. With the HTBI primer set, the TCR CDR3 went through a first round of RT-PCR. TCRdb used MiXCR to reprocess the multiplex PCR reads, holding one entry per CDR3 protein. The data contain about 350,000 distinct CDR3 sequences, about 15% of them singletons. This clonotype was obtained from a woman aged 30 to 39 with Graves' hyperthyroidism. Input material: blood. The chain joins TRBV20-1 to TRBJ2-3; 8 bases map to TRBD2. The CDR3 sequence is CTAGTRATDTQYF. The DNA of the CDR3 is TGCACAGCCGGGACTAGAGCCACAGATACGCAGTATTTT.